This TCR beta chain came from a study of patients and donors after allogeneic stem cell transplantation. One entry per CDR3 protein, called by TCRdb with MiXCR from the RT-PCR reads. Of 200,000 to 250,000 distinct CDR3 sequences in the sample, roughly 13% are singletons; the top ten hold more than 9%. The sample holds a few counts of this clonotype. Trimming removed 4 bases at V and 7 bases at J, with 13 bases between. CDR3 length: 14 amino acids. Germline V gene lookup returns CDR1 MNHNS and CDR2 SASEGT. Specimen: blood, either unsorted or a sorted T cell fraction (not recorded which). The chain joins TRBV6-1 to TRBJ1-4; perhaps TRBD1 as D (6 bases). This receptor was taken from a human donor who was either an allogeneic HSCT recipient or a stem cell or donor lymphocyte infusion donor (not recorded which). It is not recorded whose cells these are; they may come from a transplant donor. The CDR3 here is CASSVGGGGEKLFF. The CDR3 nucleotides are TGTGCCAGCAGTGTGGGAGGGGGTGGTGAAAAACTGTTTTTT.